This record covers a single T cell receptor beta chain. Antigen unknown. 60 Vbeta and 13 Jbeta primers were used in PCR. Here immunoSEQ multiplex PCR was the method, and the copy in TCRdb shows in-frame clones only, minus some. Here the sample spans about 130,000 clones, 80% to 85% being singletons. The sample is drawn from a study of cytomegalovirus exposure and HLA in healthy donors. Findings of the study overall: In a later analysis, donors in an Asian-associated ancestry cluster reportedly had fewer N-insertions in productive TCRs than the cohort mean.

The germline V gene encodes CDR1 SGHTS and CDR2 YDEGEE. The CDR3 spans 14 residues. V was pared by 4 bases and J by 14 bases, with 12 bases of the junction left unmatched. The chain joins TRBV5-8 to TRBJ1-6; 7 bases are a match to TRBD1. This TCR was recovered from a woman in her 30s in good health and CMV-seronegative. Sequencing input: PBMCs. This CDR3 reads CASSPQGPLWALHF. In DNA form, the CDR3 reads TGTGCCAGCAGCCCACAGGGGCCGCTCTGGGCCCTCCACTTT.